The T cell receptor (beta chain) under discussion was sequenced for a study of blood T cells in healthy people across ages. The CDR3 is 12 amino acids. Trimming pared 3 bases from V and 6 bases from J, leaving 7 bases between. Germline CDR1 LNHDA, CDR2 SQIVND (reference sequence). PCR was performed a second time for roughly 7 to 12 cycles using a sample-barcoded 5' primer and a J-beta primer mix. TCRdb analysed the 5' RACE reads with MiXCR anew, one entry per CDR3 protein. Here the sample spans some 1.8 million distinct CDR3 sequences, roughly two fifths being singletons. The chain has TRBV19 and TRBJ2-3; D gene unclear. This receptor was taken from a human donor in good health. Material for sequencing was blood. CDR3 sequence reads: CASSMLPDTQYF. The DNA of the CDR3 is TGTGCCAGTAGTATGCTACCCGATACGCAGTATTTT.